The 9 T cell receptor beta chains below were found in one sample sequenced in a study of cytomegalovirus exposure and HLA in healthy donors. PCR primers comprised 60 Vbeta and 13 Jbeta primers. TCRdb keeps only in-frame clones here, not all; method: immunoSEQ multiplex PCR. This table has about 170,000 clones, roughly 79% appearing once. Sequenced input: PBMCs. The source of these receptors is a woman aged 30 to 39 in good health and CMV-seropositive.

V and J are TRBV27 and TRBJ2-7; 8 bases are shared with TRBD1. Trimming took 3 bases from V and 0 from J; bases not matched to a gene: 1. CDR3 length: 14 amino acids. The germline gives CDR1 MNHEY, CDR2 SMNVEV (reference sequence). CDR3 in amino acids: CASSFGTGSYEQYF. DNA of the CDR3: TGTGCCAGCAGTTTTGGGACAGGCTCCTACGAGCAGTACTTC.

The V call is TRBV19, the J call TRBJ2-7; the match to TRBD2 covers 9 bases. Trimming removed 6 bases from V and 6 bases from J; junction bases left unmatched: 12. CDR1 and CDR2 (germline): LNHDA, SQIVND (reference sequence). The CDR3 is 15 residues long. This CDR3 reads CASRRGLAYPSEQYF. The CDR3 region has the DNA TGTGCCAGTAGACGAGGACTAGCGTACCCCTCCGAGCAGTACTTC.

This clone was seen a single time. The CDR3 loop is CASSLAEVAYEQYF. In DNA form, the CDR3 reads TGTGCCAGCAGCTTAGCGGAGGTGGCCTACGAGCAGTACTTC. This chain connects TRBV7-8 to TRBJ2-7; weak D call: TRBD2 (5 bases). Trimming took off 0 bases at V and 2 bases at J, with 8 bases between the two ends. The germline gives CDR1 SGHVS, CDR2 FQNEAQ. The CDR3 is 14 residues long.

There are a few counts of this clone. This rearrangement joins TRBV6-5 to TRBJ2-5; 10 bases are a match to TRBD1. V lost 7 bases and J lost 5; bases outside the gene matches: 7. This CDR3 spans 14 amino acids. The germline CDR1 and CDR2 sequences are MNHEY and SVGAGI. CDR3 residues: CASKRQGARETQYF. CDR3 in DNA: TGTGCCAGCAAAAGACAGGGGGCGCGGGAGACCCAGTACTTC.

This chain links TRBV5-1 with TRBJ2-1, with D possibly TRBD1 on 8 matching bases. The V end was cut by 4 bases, the J end by 9 bases, with 20 bases between. The CDR3 length is 15 residues. Germline values: CDR1 SGHRS, CDR2 YFSETQ. The CDR3 DNA is TGCGCCAGCAGCGTGACAGGGGTGGGGGGGAGTGAGCAGTTCTTC. It specifies CASSVTGVGGSEQFF. Full variable domain (missing parts from reference TRBV5-1 and TRBJ2-1): KAGVTQTPRYLIKTRGQQVTLSCSPISGHRSVSWYQQTPGQGLQFLFEYFSETQRNKGNFPGRFSGRQFSNSRSEMNVSTLELGDSALYLCASSVTGVGGSEQFFGPGTRLTVL.

This clone has just one count. The V and J genes are TRBV20-1 and TRBJ2-7; unclear D gene. V shed 5 bases and J shed 3 bases, with 8 bases lying between them. Germline values: CDR1 DFQATT, CDR2 SNEGSKA (reference sequence). The CDR3 extends over 11 amino acids. CDR3 region: CSAAMLYEQYF. CDR3 sequence (DNA): TGCAGTGCTGCTATGCTCTACGAGCAGTACTTC.

This clone has only one observation. The V call is TRBV7-2, the J call TRBJ2-1, with D maybe TRBD1 (8 bases). V shed 4 bases and J shed 4 bases, with 17 bases lying between them. CDR1 and CDR2 (germline): SGHTA, FQGNSA. This CDR3 contains 16 residues. CDR3 in DNA: TGTGCCAGCAGCTCCGAACAGGGGGGGATTTACAATGAGCAGTTCTTC. Protein product: CASSSEQGGIYNEQFF.

The chain combines TRBV25-1 with TRBJ2-1, with a possible D match to TRBD1 (6 bases). V lost 4 bases and J lost 0, with 13 bases in between. This CDR3 is 16 amino acids long. CDR1 and CDR2 from the germline V gene are MGHDK and SYGVNS. The CDR3 spells CASSAQTGFSYNEQFF. The CDR3 DNA follows: TGTGCCAGCAGTGCTCAAACAGGGTTCTCCTACAATGAGCAGTTCTTC. Based on the CDR3 plus reference TRBV25-1 and TRBJ2-1, the full variable domain is EADIYQTPRYLVIGTGKKITLECSQTMGHDKMYWYQQDPGMELHLIHYSYGVNSTEKGDLSSESTVSRIRTEHFPLTLESARPSHTSQYLCASSAQTGFSYNEQFFGPGTRLTVL.

This chain uses TRBV5-1 with TRBJ2-7, with a tentative D call TRBD1 (6 bases). Per the germline V gene, CDR1 is SGHRS and CDR2 is YFSETQ. The CDR3 runs 14 residues. The V gene lost 0 bases and the J gene lost 5 bases, with 12 bases spanning the gap. CDR3 sequence (DNA): TGCGCCAGCAGCTTGGGTGGCAGGGGAGACGAGCAGTACTTC. Translated, it gives CASSLGGRGDEQYF.